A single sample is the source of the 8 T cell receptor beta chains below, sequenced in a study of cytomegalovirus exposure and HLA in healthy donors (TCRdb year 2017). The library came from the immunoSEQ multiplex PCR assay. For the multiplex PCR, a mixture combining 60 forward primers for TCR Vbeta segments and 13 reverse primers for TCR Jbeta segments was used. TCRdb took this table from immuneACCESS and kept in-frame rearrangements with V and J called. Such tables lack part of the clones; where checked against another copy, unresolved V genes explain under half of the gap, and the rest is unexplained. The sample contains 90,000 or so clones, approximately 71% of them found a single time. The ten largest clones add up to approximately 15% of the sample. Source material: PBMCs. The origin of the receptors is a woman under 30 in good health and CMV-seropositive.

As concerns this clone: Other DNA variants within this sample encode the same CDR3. The CDR3 DNA sequence: TGTGCCAGTAGTATTGGTAGGGGCCGAGGTGAAAAACTGTTTTTT. Amino acids: CASSIGRGRGEKLFF. V and J are TRBV19 and TRBJ1-4, with D tentatively TRBD1 (5 bases). The V gene lost 3 bases and the J gene lost 7 bases, with 15 bases spanning the gap. From germline, CDR1 is LNHDA and CDR2 SQIVND (reference sequence). CDR3 length: 15 residues.

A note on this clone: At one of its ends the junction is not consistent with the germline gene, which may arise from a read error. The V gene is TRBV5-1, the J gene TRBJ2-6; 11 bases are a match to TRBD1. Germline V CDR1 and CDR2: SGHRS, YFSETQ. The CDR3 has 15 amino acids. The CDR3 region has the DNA TGCGCCAGCAGCTCCTCGGGACAGGGGGTCAACGTCCTGACTTTC. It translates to CASSSSGQGVNVLTF.

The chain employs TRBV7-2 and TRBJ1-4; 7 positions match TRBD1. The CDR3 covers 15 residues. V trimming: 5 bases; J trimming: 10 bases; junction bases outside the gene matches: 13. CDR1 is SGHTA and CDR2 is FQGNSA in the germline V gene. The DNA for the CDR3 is TGTGCCAGCAGCATCAGCCCGGGACAGTGGGGAAAACTGTTTTTT. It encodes CASSISPGQWGKLFF.

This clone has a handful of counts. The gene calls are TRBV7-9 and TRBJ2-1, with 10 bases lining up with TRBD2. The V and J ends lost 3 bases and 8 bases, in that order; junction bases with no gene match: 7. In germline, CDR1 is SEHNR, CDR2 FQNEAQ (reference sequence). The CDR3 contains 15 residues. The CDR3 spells CASSFQLAGDYEQFF. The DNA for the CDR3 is TGTGCCAGCAGCTTTCAGCTAGCGGGAGACTATGAGCAGTTCTTC.

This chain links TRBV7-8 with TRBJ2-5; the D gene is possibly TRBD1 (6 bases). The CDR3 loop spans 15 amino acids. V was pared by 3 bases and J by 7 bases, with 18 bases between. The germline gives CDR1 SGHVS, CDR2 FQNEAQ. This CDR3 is CASSLGQGLVGTQYF. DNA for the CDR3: TGTGCCAGCAGCTTGGGTCAGGGGCTAGTTGGGACCCAGTACTTC.

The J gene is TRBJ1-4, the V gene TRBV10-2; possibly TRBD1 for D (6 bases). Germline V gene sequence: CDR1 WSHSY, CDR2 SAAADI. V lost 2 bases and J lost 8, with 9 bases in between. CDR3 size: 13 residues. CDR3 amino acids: CASSEQGLEKLFF. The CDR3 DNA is TGCGCCAGCAGTGAGCAGGGGCTGGAAAAACTGTTTTTT.

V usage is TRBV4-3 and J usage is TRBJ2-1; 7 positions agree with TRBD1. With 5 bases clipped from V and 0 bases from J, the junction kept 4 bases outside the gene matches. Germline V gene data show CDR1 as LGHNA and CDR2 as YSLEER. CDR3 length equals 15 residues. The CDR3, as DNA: TGCGCCAGCAGCTCGACAGGGATCTCCTACAATGAGCAGTTCTTC. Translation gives CASSSTGISYNEQFF.

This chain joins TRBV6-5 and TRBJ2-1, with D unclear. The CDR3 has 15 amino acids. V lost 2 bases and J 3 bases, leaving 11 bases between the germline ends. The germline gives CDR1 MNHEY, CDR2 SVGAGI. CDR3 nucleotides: TGTGCCAGCAGTTACACGGTAGATAACTACAATGAGCAGTTCTTC. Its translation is CASSYTVDNYNEQFF.